This T cell receptor beta chain was observed in a study of T cell clonotyping in hematopoietic cell transplantation. Study-wide results and limits: After transplant, recipient diversity fell while pathologically expanded clonotypes grew through day 180. Broader posttransplant TCR repertoire diversity was predicted by graft donor and pretransplant recipient Inverse Simpson Index values.

Recipient blood drawn about 28 days pretransplant and days 30, 100, 180 after. The CDR3 totals 13 residues. V shed 1 base and J shed 9 bases, with 10 bases lying between them. Looked up from germline, CDR1 is SGHTA and CDR2 is FQGTGA. Produced via immunoSEQ multiplex PCR; TCRdb's table is partial and in-frame only. The table lists 4,500 to 5,500 clones, approximately 80% of them singletons. A word on this clone: Its antigen remains unidentified.

This receptor was taken from a male patient aged 60 to 75 who had an allogeneic stem cell transplant from an unrelated donor, so the T cells may come from the graft donor. Some clones in this sample may be carry-over from other donors' samples. The specimen was peripheral blood mononuclear cells, collected 30 days after allogeneic stem cell transplant. The V gene is TRBV7-3, the J gene TRBJ2-1; D gene unclear. CDR3 DNA sequence: TGTGCCAGCAGCTTAAAGGGTAGGAGTGAGCAGTTCTTC. Its protein product is CASSLKGRSEQFF.